This is a list of T cell receptor beta chains from one sample in a study of T cell repertoires in cytomegalovirus infection. Antigens of these TCRs are unknown. TCRdb called the reads again in MiXCR, with one record for every CDR3 protein. The table includes tens of thousands of distinct CDR3 sequences, approximately 36% detected once. Sample: PBMCs, sequenced either directly or after in vitro stimulation (not recorded which). These receptors all stem from a human donor in good health (CMV status not recorded). Some clones in this sample may be carry-over from other donors' samples. Both conserved end residues are part of each CDR3. Each record gives: clone size, J gene, D gene, V gene, CDR3 protein, CDR3 DNA. The D gene is left open where the match is weak. The size entry is marked missing in some rows and otherwise reads once, few, many or a size class.

>few|TRBJ1-1|.|TRBV5-1
CASSLAGRSPNEAFF
TGCGCCAGCAGCTTGGCTGGCAGGAGCCCCAATGAAGCTTTCTTT
>.|TRBJ1-5|.|TRBV7-8
CASSPGRRVSNQPQHF
TGTGCCAGCAGCCCCGGCCGGCGGGTTAGCAATCAGCCCCAGCATTTT
>.|TRBJ2-3|.|TRBV10-3
CAISEPPADTQYF
TGTGCCATCAGTGAGCCACCGGCTGATACGCAGTATTTT
>many|TRBJ2-1|TRBD2|TRBV7-2
CASSLNLAGDNEQFF
TGTGCCAGCAGCCTGAACCTAGCGGGAGACAATGAGCAGTTCTTC
>few|TRBJ1-5|.|TRBV28
CASSFWRLHDGNQPQHF
TGTGCCAGCAGTTTCTGGCGACTCCATGATGGCAATCAGCCCCAGCATTTT
>few|TRBJ2-3|TRBD2|TRBV6-2/TRBV6-3
CASTRTGRADTQYF
TGTGCCAGCACCAGAACTGGGAGGGCAGATACGCAGTATTTT
>.|TRBJ2-5|TRBD1|TRBV6-1
CASGQEIQETQYF
TGTGCCTCCGGACAGGAGATACAAGAGACCCAGTACTTC
>.|TRBJ2-5|.|TRBV7-6
CASSLAIVETQYF
TGTGCCAGCAGCTTAGCGATTGTAGAGACCCAGTACTTC
>.|TRBJ2-5|TRBD2|TRBV12-3/TRBV12-4
CASRTGAGAQETQYF
TGTGCCAGCAGGACGGGAGCGGGGGCGCAGGAGACCCAGTACTTC
>once|TRBJ2-5|TRBD2|TRBV20-1
CSATLAGKETQYF
TGCAGTGCCACACTAGCGGGCAAAGAGACCCAGTACTTC
>.|TRBJ2-1|.|TRBV11-2
CASTRARGSSSYNEQFF
TGTGCCAGCACCCGAGCTAGGGGCAGTAGCTCCTACAATGAGCAGTTCTTC